Detailed here is one TCR beta chain. The antigen is undetermined. Germline V CDR1 and CDR2: SGHTA, FQGNSA. The germline V and J ends were trimmed by 4 bases and 0 bases, with 13 bases remaining between them. CDR3 length equals 16 residues. Naive and memory CD4+ T cells were cultured with CEF, then survey-sequenced. Libraries were prepared by immunoSEQ multiplex PCR; TCRdb keeps only in-frame clonotypes and omits some of them. Of tens of thousands of clones listed, around four fifths are singletons. These data are taken from a study of CD4 T cells in relation to SARS-CoV-2 and coronaviruses. Cryopreserved PBMCs were CD4-enriched, then split into naive and memory cells.

The source is an adult with COVID-19. Sequencing was carried out using memory CD4+ T cells from PBMCs, cultured in vitro. This chain links TRBV7-2 with TRBJ1-3; D is unclear. CDR3 bases: TGTGCCAGCAGCTCTTGGAGTAGGGACTCTGGAAACACCATATATTTT. Amino acids: CASSSWSRDSGNTIYF.